Listed below are T cell receptor beta chains from one sample, sequenced in a study of PD-1 blockade in classical Hodgkin lymphoma. Libraries were prepared by immunoSEQ multiplex PCR; TCRdb keeps only in-frame clonotypes and omits some of them. This sample has approximately 27,000 clones, with around 70% found just once. The specimen comprised peripheral blood mononuclear cells (PBMCs), sampled before the second cycle of nivolumab. The receptor source for this set is a human donor with classical Hodgkin lymphoma. Each CDR3 is given with its conserved first and last residue. D genes are given only for firm matches. Only part of the rows carry a size: once, few, many, or a class if the clone is expanded.

abundance: -
v_gene: TRBV6-1
d_gene: -
j_gene: TRBJ2-1
CDR3aa: CASSEALRGTEQFF
CDR3nt: TGTGCCAGCAGTGAAGCGCTTCGGGGGACTGAGCAGTTCTTC

abundance: -
v_gene: TRBV19
d_gene: -
j_gene: TRBJ1-2
CDR3aa: CASSYVANYGYTF
CDR3nt: TGTGCCAGTAGCTATGTGGCTAACTATGGCTACACCTTC

abundance: -
v_gene: TRBV10-3
d_gene: -
j_gene: TRBJ2-6
CDR3aa: CATWRSGANVLTF
CDR3nt: TGTGCCACCTGGAGATCTGGGGCCAACGTCCTGACTTTC

abundance: -
v_gene: TRBV6-6
d_gene: -
j_gene: TRBJ1-1
CDR3aa: CASTDRTPTNTEAFF
CDR3nt: TGTGCCAGCACCGACAGGACACCAACGAACACTGAAGCTTTCTTT

abundance: -
v_gene: TRBV2
d_gene: TRBD2
j_gene: TRBJ2-1
CDR3aa: CASLAGGPNEQFF
CDR3nt: TGTGCCAGCCTAGCGGGAGGGCCTAATGAGCAGTTCTTC

abundance: -
v_gene: TRBV5-4
d_gene: -
j_gene: TRBJ1-2
CDR3aa: CASSPNGRAPIYGYTF
CDR3nt: TGTGCCAGCAGCCCAAACGGCCGGGCACCAATCTATGGCTACACCTTC

abundance: once
v_gene: TRBV9
d_gene: TRBD2
j_gene: TRBJ2-3
CDR3aa: CASSVGGPDTQYF
CDR3nt: TGTGCCAGCAGCGTGGGAGGGCCAGATACGCAGTATTTT

abundance: -
v_gene: TRBV9
d_gene: -
j_gene: TRBJ2-5
CDR3aa: CASSPQAPGKGETQYF
CDR3nt: TGTGCCAGCAGCCCCCAAGCGCCAGGGAAGGGAGAGACCCAGTACTTC

abundance: few
v_gene: TRBV27
d_gene: -
j_gene: TRBJ2-2
CDR3aa: CASSSPGKGSRELFF
CDR3nt: TGTGCCAGCAGTTCTCCCGGAAAAGGGTCAAGGGAGCTGTTTTTT

abundance: -
v_gene: TRBV18
d_gene: -
j_gene: TRBJ2-5
CDR3aa: CASSPSEETQYF
CDR3nt: TGTGCCAGCTCACCAAGCGAGGAGACCCAGTACTTC

abundance: -
v_gene: TRBV6-4
d_gene: -
j_gene: TRBJ2-1
CDR3aa: CASSLGALDNEQFF
CDR3nt: TGTGCCAGCAGTTTGGGGGCGCTGGACAATGAGCAGTTCTTC

abundance: -
v_gene: TRBV5-1
d_gene: -
j_gene: TRBJ2-7
CDR3aa: CASSLVTGSYEQYF
CDR3nt: TGCGCCAGCAGCTTGGTAACAGGGTCCTACGAGCAGTACTTC

abundance: -
v_gene: TRBV19
d_gene: -
j_gene: TRBJ2-6
CDR3aa: CASSILGMGGANVLTF
CDR3nt: TGTGCCAGTAGTATATTGGGGATGGGTGGGGCCAACGTCCTGACTTTC

abundance: once
v_gene: TRBV2
d_gene: TRBD1
j_gene: TRBJ2-1
CDR3aa: CASYSGQGVTNEQFF
CDR3nt: TGTGCCAGCTACTCTGGACAGGGGGTTACCAATGAGCAGTTCTTC

abundance: -
v_gene: TRBV7-2
d_gene: -
j_gene: TRBJ1-3
CDR3aa: CASSRGGGGNTIYF
CDR3nt: TGTGCCAGCAGCCGCGGAGGGGGGGGAAACACCATATATTTT

abundance: -
v_gene: TRBV30
d_gene: TRBD1
j_gene: TRBJ1-2
CDR3aa: CASPGQGSFYGYTF
CDR3nt: TGTGCCTCACCGGGACAGGGATCCTTCTATGGCTACACCTTC

abundance: -
v_gene: TRBV7-3
d_gene: -
j_gene: TRBJ2-1
CDR3aa: CASSFSAGSYNEQFF
CDR3nt: TGTGCCAGCAGCTTCTCAGCGGGCTCCTACAATGAGCAGTTCTTC

abundance: many
v_gene: TRBV18
d_gene: TRBD1
j_gene: TRBJ2-2
CDR3aa: CASSPTTGRRTGELFF
CDR3nt: TGTGCCAGCTCACCTACGACAGGGCGGAGAACCGGGGAGCTGTTTTTT

abundance: -
v_gene: TRBV2
d_gene: -
j_gene: TRBJ1-6
CDR3aa: CASNPRSSNSPLHF
CDR3nt: TGTGCCAGCAATCCCCGGAGCAGTAATTCACCCCTCCACTTT

abundance: -
v_gene: TRBV4-3
d_gene: TRBD1
j_gene: TRBJ1-2
CDR3aa: CASSQELGTGGPANYGYTF
CDR3nt: TGCGCCAGCAGCCAAGAGTTGGGGACAGGGGGGCCAGCTAACTATGGCTACACCTTC

abundance: -
v_gene: TRBV20-1
d_gene: -
j_gene: TRBJ2-3
CDR3aa: CSRRGGDTQYF
CDR3nt: TGCAGCCGCCGAGGGGGAGATACGCAGTATTTT

abundance: once
v_gene: TRBV7-3
d_gene: TRBD2
j_gene: TRBJ2-7
CDR3aa: CASSFGSGRTYEQYF
CDR3nt: TGTGCCAGCAGCTTCGGTAGCGGGAGGACCTACGAGCAGTACTTC

abundance: -
v_gene: TRBV6-5
d_gene: -
j_gene: TRBJ1-1
CDR3aa: CASSYSAGGYTEAFF
CDR3nt: TGTGCCAGCAGTTACTCCGCAGGAGGGTACACTGAAGCTTTCTTT

abundance: -
v_gene: TRBV28
d_gene: TRBD1
j_gene: TRBJ1-5
CDR3aa: CASSFSDRGHQPQHF
CDR3nt: TGTGCCAGCAGTTTTTCCGACAGGGGCCATCAGCCCCAGCATTTT

abundance: -
v_gene: TRBV19
d_gene: -
j_gene: TRBJ2-7
CDR3aa: CASSRQSPYEQYF
CDR3nt: TGTGCCAGTAGTAGACAGAGCCCCTACGAGCAGTACTTC

abundance: once
v_gene: TRBV5-1
d_gene: -
j_gene: TRBJ1-2
CDR3aa: CASSLTNLQVGYGYTF
CDR3nt: TGCGCCAGCAGCCTAACCAACCTACAGGTTGGGTATGGCTACACCTTC

abundance: -
v_gene: TRBV9
d_gene: TRBD1
j_gene: TRBJ1-1
CDR3aa: CASRRTGADTEAFF
CDR3nt: TGTGCCAGCAGACGGACAGGGGCTGACACTGAAGCTTTCTTT